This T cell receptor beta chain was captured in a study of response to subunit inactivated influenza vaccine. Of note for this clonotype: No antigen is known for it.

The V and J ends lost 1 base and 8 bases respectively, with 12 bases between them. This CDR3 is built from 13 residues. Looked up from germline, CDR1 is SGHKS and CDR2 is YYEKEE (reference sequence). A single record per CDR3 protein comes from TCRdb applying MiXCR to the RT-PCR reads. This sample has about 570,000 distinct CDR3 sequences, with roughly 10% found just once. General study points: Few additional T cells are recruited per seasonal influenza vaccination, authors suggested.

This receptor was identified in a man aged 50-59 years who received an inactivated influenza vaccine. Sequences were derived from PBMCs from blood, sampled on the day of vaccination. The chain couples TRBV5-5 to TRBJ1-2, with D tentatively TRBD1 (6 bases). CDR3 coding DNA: TGTGCCAGCAGCTTGAACCAGGGGAGAGGCTACACCTTC. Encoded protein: CASSLNQGRGYTF. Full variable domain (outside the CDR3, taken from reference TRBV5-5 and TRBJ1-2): DAGVTQSPTHLIKTRGQQVTLRCSPISGHKSVSWYQQVLGQGPQFIFQYYEKEERGRGNFPDRFSARQFPNYSSELNVNALLLGDSALYLCASSLNQGRGYTFGSGTRLTVV.